This T cell receptor beta chain stems from a study of glioma-infiltrating T cells (dated by TCRdb to the mid-2010s). For the study in its entirety: Glioma tissue, non-neoplastic brain tissue and matched peripheral blood mononuclear cells were used as sources from which TCR alpha- and beta-chain repertoires were sequenced. Three low-grade glioma patients, seven to nine primary glioblastoma patients, and three non-glioma patients who contributed non-neoplastic brain tissue made up the paired cohort. To gauge divergence between tissue and blood T-cell populations, every tissue-infiltrating repertoire was compared against the peripheral blood repertoire from the same patient.

Including cysteine and phenylalanine, the CDR3 has 15 amino acids. The read is trimmed to its CDR3 DNA, 45 bases read in frame from base 1. V is cut by 5 bases and J by 1 base, and the space between the germline ends is 13 bases. Based on the germline V gene, the CDR1 and CDR2 sequences are SGHAT and FQNNGV. This clonotype was found many times. No antigen is known for it. No quality values exist for individual bases; no much larger clone is one base distant. The iRepertoire nested amplicon-rescue multiplex PCR (arm-PCR) platform was used to amplify TCR alpha and beta CDR3 regions from RNA. For one-step reverse transcription and amplification, roughly 95-450 ng of tissue mRNA or PBMC total RNA was used as input. After bead purification, a secondary multiplex PCR added Illumina adapters, and libraries were gel-purified between 200 and 400 bp. Internal 6-nucleotide barcodes were carried by the libraries and were used for demultiplexing. Libraries were sequenced on an Illumina MiSeq with 2x220 or 2x250 nucleotide paired-end reads. The original methods were these. FLASH 1.2.11 was used to merge paired reads, and BWA-MEM then aligned the reads to the GRCh37 human genome before TRA and TRB reads were extracted. For V and J assignment, an IMGT-derived reference of cassette sequences and CDR3 motifs that included pseudogenes was used. Three-frame translation of reads was performed, and productive CDR3s were defined as those with a C...FGXG motif and no stop codons. A clonotype was defined as a unique combination of a V-J cassette pair and a CDR3 amino acid sequence. Filtering of reads was based on Hamming distance, with the threshold set by the sequence error rate of each sample in mapped regions. TCRdb trimmed the raw reads at Q25, called clones with MiXCR and kept productive beta chains. Entries are consolidated by CDR3 protein sequence, retaining the most common genes and DNA. TCRdb's processing, not the study's, gives the V and J calls here. Across this sample there are tens of thousands of distinct CDR3 sequences, with roughly 23% seen only once. About 6.6% of the sample is in the top ten clones.

What the study reported, not specific to this receptor: VJ-independent divergence between tissue and blood was below expectation in non-neoplastic patients but above expectation in all gliomas, especially low-grade gliomas. Very few CDR3 sequences were shared between tissue and blood, attributed to high CDR3 diversity and limited sampling. Group comparisons were based on small numbers of patients: three non-neoplastic, three low-grade glioma and 7 to 9 glioblastoma patients.

The material sequenced was glioma tissue, nonneoplastic brain tissue, or PBMCs (not recorded which). The origin of this receptor is a human donor with low-grade glioma or glioblastoma, undergoing nonglioma brain surgery, or in good health (not recorded which). The chain is made from TRBV11-2 and TRBJ2-3, with a weak D call of TRBD1 (7 bases match). The DNA is as follows: TGTGCCAGCAGCCCAAGGAGGGGGCGCACAGATACGCAGTATTTT. The encoded protein is CASSPRRGRTDTQYF. Beyond the CDR3, the reference TRBV11-2 and TRBJ2-3 genes provide the residues; the full variable domain reads: EAGVAQSPRYKIIEKRQSVAFWCNPISGHATLYWYQQILGQGPKLLIQFQNNGVVDDSQLPKDRFSAERLKGVDSTLKIQPAKLEDSAVYLCASSPRRGRTDTQYFGPGTRLTVL.